A single sample gave rise to the 17 T cell receptor beta chains below, sequenced in a study of blood T cell repertoires in COVID-19 (dated by TCRdb to about 2020). Receptor libraries were prepared by the immunoSEQ multiplex PCR assay. The table comes from immuneACCESS by way of TCRdb, which keeps in-frame sequences with V and J called. Part of the clones is missing from these tables; in studies checked, under half for an unresolved V gene and the rest for unknown reasons. The sample profile shows 60,000 to 65,000 clones; more than 60% of them were found once. Jointly, the top ten make up approximately 18% of the sample. Sequences were obtained from peripheral blood. These receptors all stem from a man in his fifties or sixties with acute or convalescent COVID-19.

Only a few counts were recorded for this clone. V usage is TRBV12-3 or TRBV12-4 and J usage is TRBJ2-1; no clear D gene. This CDR3 comprises 12 residues. V lost 9 bases and J lost 0, with 6 bases in between. The DNA of the CDR3 is TGTGCCAGTCTAAGCTCCTACAATGAGCAGTTCTTC. Protein: CASLSSYNEQFF.

The V and J genes are TRBV2 and TRBJ1-6; the D gene is possibly TRBD1 (6 bases). The CDR3 has 19 residues. The V gene's germline CDR1 is SNHLY and CDR2 FYNNEI. V was clipped by 6 bases and J by 0 bases, with 21 bases between them. CDR3 residues: CASRGTSAFSSSYNSPLHF. CDR3 DNA sequence: TGTGCCAGCAGGGGGACATCAGCCTTCTCAAGCTCCTATAATTCACCCCTCCACTTT. Looking up the rest from reference TRBV2 and TRBJ1-6 gives the full variable domain: EPEVTQTPSHQVTQMGQEVILRCVPISNHLYFYWYRQILGQKVEFLVSFYNNEISEKSEIFDDQFSVERPDGSNFTLKIRSTKLEDSAMYFCASRGTSAFSSSYNSPLHFGNGTRLTVT.

This clone occurred a few times. The V and J genes are TRBV7-2 and TRBJ2-1; 8 bases fit TRBD2. The germline V gene has CDR1 SGHTA and CDR2 FQGNSA. The CDR3 has 16 residues. The junction had 4 bases not matched to a gene; V was cut back by 1 base and J by 2 bases. The CDR3 loop reads CASSLDPSGPYNEQFF. The CDR3, as DNA: TGTGCCAGCAGCTTAGATCCTAGCGGGCCCTACAATGAGCAGTTCTTC. Combining the CDR3 with reference TRBV7-2 and TRBJ2-1 gives the whole variable domain GAGVSQSPSNKVTEKGKDVELRCDPISGHTALYWYRQSLGQGLEFLIYFQGNSAPDKSGLPSDRFSAERTGGSVSTLTIQRTQQEDSAVYLCASSLDPSGPYNEQFFGPGTRLTVL.

The CDR3 is CAWRAGPSGNTIYF. Here the CDR3 DNA reads TGTGCCTGGAGAGCAGGGCCATCTGGAAACACCATATATTTT. The chain recombines TRBV30 with TRBJ1-3, with D perhaps TRBD1 (5 bases). Germline CDR1 and CDR2: GTSNPN and SVGIG (reference sequence). V was pared by 3 bases and J by 1 base, with 10 bases between. The CDR3 length is 14 residues.

J is TRBJ2-2 and V is TRBV9, with 8 positions matching TRBD2. In germline, CDR1 is SGDLS, CDR2 YYNGEE. This CDR3 region has 14 residues. The V gene end was trimmed by 5 bases and the J gene end by 6 bases; junction bases not matched to a gene: 6. The CDR3 bases are TGTGCCAGCAGTACTAGCGGAAGGGCCGGGGAGCTGTTTTTT. Translated, it gives CASSTSGRAGELFF.

The chain is built from TRBV9 and TRBJ2-3; 8 bases align to TRBD1. This CDR3 spans 13 amino acids. The germline CDR1 and CDR2 sequences are SGDLS and YYNGEE. The V gene end was trimmed by 2 bases and the J gene end by 7 bases; junction bases not matched to a gene: 3. The CDR3 region is CASSVDRGNTQYF. The CDR3 coding sequence is TGTGCCAGCAGCGTTGACAGGGGAAATACGCAGTATTTT.

This chain joins TRBV6-4 and TRBJ1-1; D may be TRBD1 (5 bases). V gave up 9 bases and J gave up 5 bases, with 16 bases separating them. The germline V gene has CDR1 MRHNA and CDR2 SNTAGT. This CDR3 region has 13 residues. The DNA for the CDR3 is TGTGCCAGACACCCCATTCGACAGACTGAAGCTTTCTTT. It codes for CARHPIRQTEAFF.

The genes are TRBV11-3 and TRBJ1-3; 9 bases match TRBD1. Germline loops: CDR1 SGHNT, CDR2 YENEEA. The V gene end was trimmed by 9 bases and the J gene end by 4 bases; junction bases not matched to a gene: 10. This CDR3 region has 15 residues. The CDR3 nucleotides read TGTGCCAGGCGAACCGGGACAGGGAAAGGAAACACCATATATTTT. Protein product: CARRTGTGKGNTIYF.

The chain combines TRBV30 with TRBJ1-1, with 7 bases aligning to TRBD1. The CDR3 loop spans 14 amino acids. The germline V gene has CDR1 GTSNPN and CDR2 SVGIG (reference sequence). Germline trimming cut 3 bases from V and 5 bases from J; bases unmatched to any gene: 9. The CDR3 DNA reads as TGTGCCTGGAGGCCCCTTGCAGGGGGGACTGAAGCTTTCTTT. Protein sequence: CAWRPLAGGTEAFF.

This chain connects TRBV30 to TRBJ1-2; D is perhaps TRBD1 (6 bases). The CDR3 loop spans 14 amino acids. Trimming pared 3 bases from V and 4 bases from J, leaving 15 bases between. In germline, CDR1 is GTSNPN, CDR2 SVGIG (reference sequence). The CDR3 sequence: CAWSPLGGGYGYTF. In DNA, the CDR3 is TGTGCCTGGAGCCCACTAGGGGGGGGCTATGGCTACACCTTC.

The DNA for the CDR3 is TGTGCCAGCAGACCAACGCGGGGCGAGCAGTTCTTC. Amino acid sequence: CASRPTRGEQFF. The rearrangement joins TRBV12-3 or TRBV12-4 to TRBJ2-1; maybe TRBD2 (6 bases). The CDR3 contains 12 residues. Trimming stripped 6 bases from V and 10 bases from J, with 13 bases between.

This chain connects TRBV5-1 to TRBJ2-6; no clear D gene. CDR1 is SGHRS, CDR2 YFSETQ, per germline. V lost 0 bases to trimming and J lost 0 bases, with 4 bases between them. The CDR3 contains 15 residues. The CDR3 coding sequence is TGCGCCAGCAGCTTGGTGGCCTCTGGGGCCAACGTCCTGACTTTC. Translated, it gives CASSLVASGANVLTF.

The rearrangement uses TRBV10-3 and TRBJ2-2; possibly TRBD1 for D (6 bases). The germline V gene encodes CDR1 ENHRY and CDR2 SYGVKD. The ends were cut back, 7 bases at V and 5 bases at J, with 11 bases in the middle. The CDR3 spans 13 residues. The CDR3 sequence is CAIKSTGTGELFF. In DNA, the CDR3 is TGTGCCATCAAGTCTACAGGGACCGGGGAGCTGTTTTTT.

V is TRBV5-1 and J is TRBJ2-2; a possible D gene is TRBD2 (6 bases). CDR3 size: 17 residues. Trimming cost V 5 bases and J 1 base, with 18 bases left between them. CDR1 and CDR2 (germline): SGHRS, YFSETQ. CDR3 sequence: CASSLTGIAENTGELFF. As DNA, the CDR3 is TGCGCCAGCAGTTTGACGGGAATAGCGGAGAACACCGGGGAGCTGTTTTTT.

The chain employs TRBV2 and TRBJ2-5; 11 bases agree with TRBD2. Germline CDR1 is SNHLY and CDR2 is FYNNEI. Unmatched junction bases numbered 5, after V lost 4 bases and J lost 4 bases. The CDR3 runs 15 residues. For the CDR3, the DNA is TGTGCCAGCAGTGTAGCGGGAGGGCTGGGAGAGACCCAGTACTTC. Its protein is CASSVAGGLGETQYF.

This clone was recorded at least ten times. This chain uses TRBV6-5 with TRBJ2-7; 13 positions match TRBD2. V trimming: 6 bases; J trimming: 6 bases; junction bases outside the gene matches: 2. Germline assignment: CDR1 MNHEY and CDR2 SVGAGI. This CDR3 has 13 amino acids. DNA for the CDR3: TGTGCCAGCAGGGGACTAGCGGGACCCGAGCAGTACTTC. This codes for CASRGLAGPEQYF.

The J gene is TRBJ1-1, the V gene TRBV12-3 or TRBV12-4, with 7 positions matching TRBD1. Losses at the gene ends were 6 bases for V and 6 bases for J; bases not matched to a gene: 7. The CDR3 has 13 amino acids. CDR3 region: CASSLDRVPEAFF. The CDR3 DNA reads TGTGCCAGCAGCCTAGACAGGGTTCCTGAAGCTTTCTTT.